This T cell receptor beta chain derives from a study of cytomegalovirus exposure and HLA in healthy donors. As concerns this clone: Its antigen is as yet unknown.

Study outcomes and limitations: In an earlier analysis, in approximately 630 donors, most V segments appeared productive either ~87% or ~30% of the time.

Researchers ran the PCR with 60 Vbeta and 13 Jbeta primers. In the authors' methods: As a later analysis found, there were 82 million or so unique TCR beta chains, of which roughly 11 million were shared. TCRdb's copy holds only in-frame clones and misses some; the assay was immunoSEQ multiplex PCR. V, J and clone size were drawn from that table, and D and trimming were deduced from the DNA. The sample shows 110,000 or so clones, 70% to 80% of them seen only once. The length of the CDR3 is 17 residues. V was cut by 6 bases and J by 1 base, with 20 bases left in between. Germline assignment: CDR1 MNHEY and CDR2 SMNVEV (reference sequence).

The clonotype originates from a middle-aged woman in good health and CMV-seropositive. J is TRBJ2-3 and V is TRBV27; D might be TRBD2 (5 bases). Sequences were obtained from PBMCs. The CDR3 here is CASSLLSRTPGTDTQYF. As DNA, the CDR3 is TGTGCCAGCAGCTTACTTAGCCGGACTCCCGGCACAGATACGCAGTATTTT.